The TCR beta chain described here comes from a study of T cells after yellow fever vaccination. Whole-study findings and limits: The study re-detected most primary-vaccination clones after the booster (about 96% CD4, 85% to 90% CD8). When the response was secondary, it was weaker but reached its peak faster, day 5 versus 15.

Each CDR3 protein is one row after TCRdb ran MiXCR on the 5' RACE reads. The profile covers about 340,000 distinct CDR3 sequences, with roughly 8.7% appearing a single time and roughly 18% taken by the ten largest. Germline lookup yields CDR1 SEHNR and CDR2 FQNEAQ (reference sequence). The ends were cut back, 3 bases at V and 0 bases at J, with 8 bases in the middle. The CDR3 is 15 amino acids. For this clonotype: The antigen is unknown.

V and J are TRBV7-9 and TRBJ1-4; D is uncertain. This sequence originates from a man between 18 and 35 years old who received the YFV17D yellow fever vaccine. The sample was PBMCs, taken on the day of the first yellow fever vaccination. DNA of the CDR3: TGTGCCAGCAGCTTCCGCGAAACAACTAATGAAAAACTGTTTTTT. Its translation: CASSFRETTNEKLFF.